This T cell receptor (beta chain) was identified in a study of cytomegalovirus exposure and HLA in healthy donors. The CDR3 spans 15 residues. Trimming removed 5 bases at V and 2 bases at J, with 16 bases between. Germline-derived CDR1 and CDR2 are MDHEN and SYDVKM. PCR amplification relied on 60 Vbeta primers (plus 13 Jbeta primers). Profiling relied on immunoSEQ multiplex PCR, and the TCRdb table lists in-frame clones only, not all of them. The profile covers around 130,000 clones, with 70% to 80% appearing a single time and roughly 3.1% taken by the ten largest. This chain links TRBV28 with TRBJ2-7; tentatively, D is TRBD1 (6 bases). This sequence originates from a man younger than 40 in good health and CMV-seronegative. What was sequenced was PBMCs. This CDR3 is CASSMTSAGAYEQYF. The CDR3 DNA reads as TGTGCCAGCAGTATGACCTCGGCAGGGGCCTACGAGCAGTACTTC.